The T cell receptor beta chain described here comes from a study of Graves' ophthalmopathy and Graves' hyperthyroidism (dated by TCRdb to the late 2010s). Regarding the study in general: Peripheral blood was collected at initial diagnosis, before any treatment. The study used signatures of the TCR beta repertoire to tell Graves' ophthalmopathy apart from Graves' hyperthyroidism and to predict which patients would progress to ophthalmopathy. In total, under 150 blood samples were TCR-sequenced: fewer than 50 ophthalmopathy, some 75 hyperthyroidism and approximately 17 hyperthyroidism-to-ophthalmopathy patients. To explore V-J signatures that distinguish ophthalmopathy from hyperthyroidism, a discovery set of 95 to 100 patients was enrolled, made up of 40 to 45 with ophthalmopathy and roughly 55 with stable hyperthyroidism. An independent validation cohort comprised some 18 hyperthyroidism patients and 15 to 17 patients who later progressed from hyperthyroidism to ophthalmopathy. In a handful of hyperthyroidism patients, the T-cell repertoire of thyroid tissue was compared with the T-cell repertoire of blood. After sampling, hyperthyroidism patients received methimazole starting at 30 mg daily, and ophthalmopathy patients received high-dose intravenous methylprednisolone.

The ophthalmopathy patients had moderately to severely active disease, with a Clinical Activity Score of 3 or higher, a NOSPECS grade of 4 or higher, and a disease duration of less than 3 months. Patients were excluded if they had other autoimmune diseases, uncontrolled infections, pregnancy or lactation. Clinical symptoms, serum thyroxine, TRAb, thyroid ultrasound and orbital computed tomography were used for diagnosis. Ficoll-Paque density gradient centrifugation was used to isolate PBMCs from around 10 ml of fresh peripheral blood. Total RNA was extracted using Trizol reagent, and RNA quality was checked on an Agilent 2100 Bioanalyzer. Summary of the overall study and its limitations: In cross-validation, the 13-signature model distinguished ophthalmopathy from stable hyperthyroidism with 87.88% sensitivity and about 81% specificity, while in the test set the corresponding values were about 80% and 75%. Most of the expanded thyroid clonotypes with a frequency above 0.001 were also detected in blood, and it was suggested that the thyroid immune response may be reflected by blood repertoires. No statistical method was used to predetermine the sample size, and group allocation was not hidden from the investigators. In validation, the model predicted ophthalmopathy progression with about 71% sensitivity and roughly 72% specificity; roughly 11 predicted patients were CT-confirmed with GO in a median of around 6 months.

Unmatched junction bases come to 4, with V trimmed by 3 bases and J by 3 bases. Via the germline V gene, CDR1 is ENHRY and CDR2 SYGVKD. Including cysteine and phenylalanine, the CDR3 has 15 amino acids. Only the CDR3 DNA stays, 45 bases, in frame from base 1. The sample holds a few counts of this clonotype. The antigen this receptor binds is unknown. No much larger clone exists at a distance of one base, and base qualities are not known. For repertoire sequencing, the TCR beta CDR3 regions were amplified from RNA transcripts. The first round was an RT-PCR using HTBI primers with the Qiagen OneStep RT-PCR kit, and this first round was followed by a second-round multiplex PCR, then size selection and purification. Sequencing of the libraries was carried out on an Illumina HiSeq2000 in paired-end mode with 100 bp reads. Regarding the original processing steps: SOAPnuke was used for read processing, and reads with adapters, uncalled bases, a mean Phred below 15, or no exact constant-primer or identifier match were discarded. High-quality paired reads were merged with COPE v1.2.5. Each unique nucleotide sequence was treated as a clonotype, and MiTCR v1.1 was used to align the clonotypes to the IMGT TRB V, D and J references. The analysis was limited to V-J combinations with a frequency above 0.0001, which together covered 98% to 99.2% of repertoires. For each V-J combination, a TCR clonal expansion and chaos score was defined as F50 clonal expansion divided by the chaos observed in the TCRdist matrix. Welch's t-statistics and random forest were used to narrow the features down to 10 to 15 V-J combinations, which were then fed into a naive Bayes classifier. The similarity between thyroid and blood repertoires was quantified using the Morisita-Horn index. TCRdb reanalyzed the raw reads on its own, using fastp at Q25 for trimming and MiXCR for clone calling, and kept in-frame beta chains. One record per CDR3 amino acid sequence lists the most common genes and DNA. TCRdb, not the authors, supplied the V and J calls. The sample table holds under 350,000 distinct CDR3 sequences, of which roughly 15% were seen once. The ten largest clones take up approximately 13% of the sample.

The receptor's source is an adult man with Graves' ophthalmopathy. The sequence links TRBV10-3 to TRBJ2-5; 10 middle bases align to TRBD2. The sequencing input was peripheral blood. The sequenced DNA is TGTGCCATCAGTGACGGGACTAGCGAGGAAGAGACCCAGTACTTC. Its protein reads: CAISDGTSEEETQYF.